This entry lists 26 T cell receptor beta chains sequenced from one sample in a study of blood T cell repertoires in COVID-19. This table comes from immunoSEQ multiplex PCR, and its TCRdb copy is limited to in-frame clones, with some not included. The sample lists roughly 130,000 clones, over 70% seen once, with about 10% in the top ten. Sequencing was done on a sample of peripheral blood. The receptors were sampled from a man aged 55 to 70 with active or convalescent COVID-19.

The rearrangement uses TRBV19 and TRBJ2-1; 9 nucleotides align to TRBD1. This CDR3 has 15 amino acids. Trimming at V came to 3 bases and at J to 11 bases, leaving 11 bases not matched to a gene. Germline CDR1 LNHDA, CDR2 SQIVND (reference sequence). CDR3 in amino acids: CASSIRGQGGKKQFF. CDR3 DNA: TGTGCCAGTAGTATTAGGGGACAGGGTGGTAAGAAGCAGTTCTTC.

V is TRBV5-4 and J is TRBJ2-5, with 7 bases identical to TRBD1. The CDR3 runs to 16 residues. Germline loops: CDR1 SGHNT, CDR2 YYREEE (reference sequence). The trim removed 3 bases at V and 0 bases at J, leaving 8 bases unmatched. The DNA for the CDR3 is TGTGCCAGCAGCTCCTTCGGCAGGGGGAACCAAGAGACCCAGTACTTC. It yields the protein CASSSFGRGNQETQYF. Variable domain in full (rest from reference TRBV5-4 and TRBJ2-5): ETGVTQSPTHLIKTRGQQVTLRCSSQSGHNTVSWYQQALGQGPQFIFQYYREEENGRGNFPPRFSGLQFPNYSSELNVNALELDDSALYLCASSSFGRGNQETQYFGPGTRLLVL.

The chain joins TRBV3-1 (or the pseudogene TRBV3-2) to TRBJ2-7; 7 bases align to TRBD2. Germline CDR1 LGHDT, CDR2 YNNKEL (reference sequence). J was trimmed by 2 bases and V by 3 bases; bases with no gene match: 7. This CDR3 is built from 15 residues. CDR3 region: CASSHRGSRPYEQYF. In DNA, the CDR3 is TGTGCCAGCAGCCACCGCGGGAGTAGGCCCTACGAGCAGTACTTC.

This sequence joins TRBV6-5 and TRBJ2-1; 10 nucleotides align to TRBD2. V lost 6 bases, J lost 6 bases, and 8 bases stayed unmatched. The V gene's germline CDR1 is MNHEY and CDR2 SVGAGI. This CDR3 has 15 residues. The CDR3 DNA reads TGTGCCAGCAGCCACTGGACTAGCGGAAGCAATGAGCAGTTCTTC. Protein product: CASSHWTSGSNEQFF.

CDR3 in DNA: TGTGCCAGCAGCCTACGGGGGTGGAACACTGAAGCTTTCTTT. Its protein is CASSLRGWNTEAFF. V and J are TRBV6-5 and TRBJ1-1; possible D gene TRBD1, 5 bases. The CDR3 runs 14 residues. Germline values: CDR1 MNHEY, CDR2 SVGAGI. V lost 6 bases to trimming and J lost 1 base, with 12 bases between them.

The chain employs TRBV18 and TRBJ1-2; 9 nucleotides match TRBD1. J was trimmed by 7 bases and V by 5 bases; bases with no gene match: 11. CDR3 size: 15 residues. Germline V gene sequence: CDR1 KGHSH, CDR2 LQKENI. The chain's CDR3 is CASSATGGSTFGYTF. For the CDR3, the DNA is TGTGCCAGCTCAGCAACAGGGGGCAGTACGTTTGGCTACACCTTC.

This clone was detected a few times. The genes are TRBV7-9 and TRBJ2-3; 14 bases agree with TRBD2. Germline lookup yields CDR1 SEHNR and CDR2 FQNEAQ (reference sequence). This CDR3 contains 16 residues. V lost 4 bases and J lost 1; bases outside the gene matches: 1. CDR3 sequence reads: CASSSGLAGGTDTQYF. Here the CDR3 DNA reads TGTGCCAGCAGCTCGGGACTAGCGGGAGGCACAGATACGCAGTATTTT.

The rearrangement joins TRBV5-1 to TRBJ2-3; possibly TRBD1 for D (5 bases). The CDR3 totals 15 residues. The V end lost 1 base, the J end lost 6 bases, and 15 bases lay between the germline ends. The germline CDR1 and CDR2 sequences are SGHRS and YFSETQ. CDR3 residues: CASSLLGAGWDTQYF. The DNA of the CDR3 is TGCGCCAGCAGCTTGTTAGGGGCTGGATGGGATACGCAGTATTTT. Full variable domain (rest looked up from reference TRBV5-1 and TRBJ2-3): KAGVTQTPRYLIKTRGQQVTLSCSPISGHRSVSWYQQTPGQGLQFLFEYFSETQRNKGNFPGRFSGRQFSNSRSEMNVSTLELGDSALYLCASSLLGAGWDTQYFGPGTRLTVL.

Comment on this clone: Within the sample, other DNA sequences also encode this same CDR3. The genes are TRBV28 and TRBJ2-7, with TRBD2 matching 7 bases. Germline V lookup: CDR1 MDHEN, CDR2 SYDVKM. Trimming removed 3 bases from V and 4 bases from J; junction bases left unmatched: 3. CDR3 length: 13 residues. The CDR3 DNA sequence: TGTGCCAGCAGTTTCGGGGGGAGATACGAGCAGTACTTC. Residues: CASSFGGRYEQYF.

Written as DNA, the CDR3 is TGTGCCAGCAGCTTCTACACGGGAGGCACAGATACGCAGTATTTT. This encodes CASSFYTGGTDTQYF. The V and J genes are TRBV7-9 and TRBJ2-3; possibly TRBD2 for D (6 bases). CDR1 SEHNR and CDR2 FQNEAQ come from the germline V gene (reference sequence). The length of the CDR3 is 15 residues. V dropped 3 bases and J dropped 1 base, with 11 bases sitting between them.

This chain uses TRBV28 with TRBJ1-1, with D unresolved. Trimming took 6 bases from V and 0 from J, leaving 8 bases between them. Germline values: CDR1 MDHEN, CDR2 SYDVKM. The CDR3 is 13 amino acids. CDR3 residues: CASRSRLNTEAFF. CDR3 in DNA: TGTGCCAGCAGATCTCGGTTGAACACTGAAGCTTTCTTT.

The gene calls are TRBV24-1 and TRBJ2-3; a possible D gene is TRBD1 (6 bases). CDR3 length equals 16 residues. V shed 4 bases and J shed 1 base, with 14 bases lying between them. Per germline, CDR1 KGHDR and CDR2 SFDVKD. The CDR3 DNA reads as TGTGCCACCAGTGAGAGTACAGGGCCGCGCACAGATACGCAGTATTTT. Residues: CATSESTGPRTDTQYF.

For the CDR3, the DNA is TGTGCCAGCAGCACCGGGACAGGGGAAAACACCATATATTTT. Translated: CASSTGTGENTIYF. This chain connects TRBV11-2 to TRBJ1-3; 10 bases fit TRBD1. The CDR3 sequence is 14 residues long. Germline loops: CDR1 SGHAT, CDR2 FQNNGV. V dropped 5 bases and J dropped 6; count of bases not matched to a gene: 4.

The rearrangement links TRBV7-9 to TRBJ1-1; D gene uncertain. Per the germline V gene, CDR1 is SEHNR and CDR2 is FQNEAQ (reference sequence). Trimming removed 0 bases at V and 6 bases at J, with 5 bases between. The CDR3 runs 12 residues. The CDR3 loop is CASSLAQAEAFF. CDR3 DNA: TGTGCCAGCAGCTTAGCCCAGGCTGAAGCTTTCTTT.

V and J are TRBV9 and TRBJ2-1; 13 nucleotides match TRBD2. CDR1 is SGDLS and CDR2 is YYNGEE in the germline V gene. The CDR3 consists of 15 residues. Trimming removed 4 bases from V and 10 bases from J; junction bases left unmatched: 8. DNA of the CDR3: TGTGCCAGCAGCCCCCGGATACTAGCGGGAGGGGAGCAGTTCTTC. It specifies CASSPRILAGGEQFF.

The chain has TRBV5-5 and TRBJ2-5; 9 bases agree with TRBD1. Germline CDR1 is SGHKS and CDR2 is YYEKEE (reference sequence). The J segment lost 3 bases and the V segment lost 2 bases, leaving 2 bases of the junction unmatched. This CDR3 region has 14 residues. The CDR3 region has the DNA TGTGCCAGCAGCTTCGGACAGGGGAAAGAGACCCAGTACTTC. Amino acids: CASSFGQGKETQYF.

This chain connects TRBV11-1 to TRBJ2-7; no definite D call. In germline, CDR1 is SGHAT, CDR2 FQDESV (reference sequence). The V and J ends lost 1 base and 4 bases respectively, with 5 bases between them. This CDR3 is built from 12 residues. The CDR3: CASSLDRYEQYF. CDR3 coding DNA: TGTGCCAGCAGCTTAGATCGGTACGAGCAGTACTTC.

V is TRBV18 and J is TRBJ1-1, with 9 bases fitting TRBD1. Germline V gene lookup returns CDR1 KGHSH and CDR2 LQKENI. The ends lost 5 bases at V and 4 bases at J; junction bases unmatched: 5. This CDR3 has 14 residues. The CDR3 protein is CASSTGQGSTEAFF. The CDR3 nucleotides are TGTGCCAGCTCAACGGGACAGGGCAGCACTGAAGCTTTCTTT.

The chain combines TRBV5-1 with TRBJ1-2, with 8 nucleotides matching TRBD1. From germline, CDR1 is SGHRS and CDR2 YFSETQ. Germline trimming cut 3 bases from V and 6 bases from J; bases unmatched to any gene: 7. The CDR3 runs to 14 residues. The CDR3 region has the DNA TGCGCCAGCAGCTCACAGGGGGATACGAATGGCTACACCTTC. Translated, it gives CASSSQGDTNGYTF. Variable domain in full (rest from reference TRBV5-1 and TRBJ1-2): KAGVTQTPRYLIKTRGQQVTLSCSPISGHRSVSWYQQTPGQGLQFLFEYFSETQRNKGNFPGRFSGRQFSNSRSEMNVSTLELGDSALYLCASSSQGDTNGYTFGSGTRLTVV.

The chain uses TRBV4-3 and TRBJ2-1, with a weak D call TRBD2 (5 bases). The CDR3 is made up of 16 amino acids. V was clipped by 0 bases and J by 5 bases, with 14 bases between them. CDR1 LGHNA and CDR2 YSLEER come from the germline V gene. CDR3 in DNA: TGCGCCAGCAGCCAAGATCCTTGGCTAGCTAACAATGAGCAGTTCTTC. This encodes CASSQDPWLANNEQFF.

CDR3 region: CASSFRQNTGELFF. The CDR3 DNA is TGCGCCAGCAGCTTTAGACAGAACACCGGGGAGCTGTTTTTT. The rearrangement joins TRBV5-1 to TRBJ2-2; D gene unclear. CDR1 and CDR2 from the germline V gene are SGHRS and YFSETQ. The CDR3 contains 14 residues. The V end was cut by 2 bases, the J end by 1 base, with 6 bases between.

V usage is TRBV18 and J usage is TRBJ1-2; 7 bases map to TRBD1. Per the germline V gene, CDR1 is KGHSH and CDR2 is LQKENI. The CDR3 totals 14 residues. After removal of 3 bases from V and 4 bases from J, the junction contained 5 bases not matched to a gene. The CDR3 loop is CASSPGRGIYGYTF. The CDR3 DNA sequence: TGTGCCAGCTCACCGGGCAGGGGGATCTATGGCTACACCTTC.

Details on this clone: A read error may account for a junction end that differs from germline. This rearrangement joins TRBV6-5 to TRBJ1-1, with no clear D. The CDR3 runs 11 residues. Germline-derived CDR1 and CDR2 are MNHEY and SVGAGI. In DNA, the CDR3 is TGTGCCAGCAGTTACTCGGGCACAGACTACTTT. Its translation is CASSYSGTDYF.

The DNA for the CDR3 is TGTGCCAGCAGTTTGTTCGAGCTACCGTATGGCTACACCTTC. Translation: CASSLFELPYGYTF. The chain has TRBV28 and TRBJ1-2; D ambiguous. CDR1 is MDHEN, CDR2 SYDVKM, per germline. The CDR3 spans 14 residues. V lost 3 bases to trimming and J lost 5 bases, with 13 bases between them.

This clone is medium-sized within its sample. The rearrangement links TRBV10-2 to TRBJ1-5, with D tentatively TRBD1 (6 bases). The length of the CDR3 is 20 residues. V lost 0 bases, J lost 4 bases, and 25 bases lay in between. Germline V CDR1 and CDR2: WSHSY, SAAADI. The CDR3 spells CASSESGNYFRDTENQPQHF. CDR3 in DNA: TGCGCCAGCAGTGAGTCCGGGAACTATTTCCGGGACACAGAGAATCAGCCCCAGCATTTT.

This chain connects TRBV28 to TRBJ2-5; D may be TRBD1 (6 bases). CDR1 is MDHEN and CDR2 is SYDVKM in the germline V gene. CDR3 length: 16 residues. V lost 7 bases and J 5 bases, leaving 23 bases between the germline ends. CDR3 nucleotide sequence: TGTGCCAGCACCCCAATAGGCAGGGGCGGTCGGGAGACCCAGTACTTC. It is translated as CASTPIGRGGRETQYF. Based on the CDR3 plus reference TRBV28 and TRBJ2-5, the full variable domain is DVKVTQSSRYLVKRTGEKVFLECVQDMDHENMFWYRQDPGLGLRLIYFSYDVKMKEKGDIPEGYSVSREKKERFSLILESASTNQTSMYLCASTPIGRGGRETQYFGPGTRLLVL.